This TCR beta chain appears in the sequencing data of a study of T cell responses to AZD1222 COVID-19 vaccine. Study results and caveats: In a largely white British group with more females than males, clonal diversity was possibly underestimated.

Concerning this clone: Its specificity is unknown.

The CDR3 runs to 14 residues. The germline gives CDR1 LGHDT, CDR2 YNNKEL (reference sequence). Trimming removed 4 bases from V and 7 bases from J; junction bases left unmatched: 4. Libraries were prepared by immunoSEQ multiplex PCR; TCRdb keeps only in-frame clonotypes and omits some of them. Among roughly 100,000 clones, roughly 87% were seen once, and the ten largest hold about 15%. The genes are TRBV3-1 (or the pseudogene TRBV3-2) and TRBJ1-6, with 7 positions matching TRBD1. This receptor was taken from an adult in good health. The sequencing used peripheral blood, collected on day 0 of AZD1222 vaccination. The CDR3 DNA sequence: TGTGCCAGCAGCCCGACAGGGAACAATTCACCCCTCCACTTT. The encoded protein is CASSPTGNNSPLHF.